The text below deals with one T cell receptor beta chain. This sample is part of a study of cytomegalovirus exposure and HLA in healthy donors. Primers for the PCR totalled 60 Vbeta and 13 Jbeta. Sequencing used immunoSEQ multiplex PCR; TCRdb keeps in-frame clones, though not all of them. With around 100,000 clones in the sample, the ten largest clones hold around 7%. Healthy bone marrow donors made up the cohort. This CDR3 is built from 16 residues. This sequence joins TRBV21-1 and TRBJ2-5; TRBD2, the D gene given by the table, was not confirmed from the DNA. TRBV21-1 is a recognized pseudogene. Sequencing used PBMCs. The TCR sequence derives from a middle-aged man in good health and CMV-seropositive. The CDR3 sequence is CASKQKNKGVKETQYF. CDR3 coding DNA: TGTGCCAGCAAACAAAAAAACAAAGGAGTAAAAGAGACCCAGTACTTC.